This T cell receptor beta chain comes out of a study of CXCR3-negative and CXCR3-positive naive CD8 T cells. Study outcomes and limitations: Relative to memory CD8+ cells, whose diversity was much lower, both naive subsets had comparably high diversity. Comparison of naive cells showed more hydrophobic TRB CDR3s in CXCR3-positive than in CXCR3-negative naive cells.

Germline V gene lookup returns CDR1 MNHEY and CDR2 SVGEGT. The CDR3 has 15 residues. With respect to this clonotype: The antigen remains unidentified.

The TRB cDNA libraries were prepared by 5' RACE with UMI labels. Reprocessing the 5' RACE reads, TCRdb reports a single entry for every CDR3 protein and omits DNA. This table holds roughly 65,000 distinct CDR3 sequences. CD45RO-CCR7+CD27+CD95- cells counted as naive CD8+ T cells. The rearrangement joins TRBV6-2 or TRBV6-3 to TRBJ2-7; the TCRdb D gene call, TRBD1, has no DNA to confirm it. The sequencing sample was made of naive CXCR3+ CD8+ T cells from blood. Subset specified: CD45RO-CCR7+CD27+CD95- naive CD8+ T cells expressing CXCR3 (TNR3+). This receptor was identified in a human donor in good health. Some clones in this sample may be carry-over from other donors' samples. CDR3 residues: CASSYNRDNAYEQYF.